This TCR beta chain was recorded in a study of cytomegalovirus exposure and HLA in healthy donors. Study at large: Of the donors genotyped, about 390 in all, about 80% fell in the Caucasian-associated ancestry cluster.

Worth noting for this clone: The antigen is undetermined.

This CDR3 is built from 17 residues. CDR1 and CDR2 from the germline V gene are MNHEY and SMNVEV (reference sequence). Losses at the gene ends were 5 bases for V and 7 bases for J; bases not matched to a gene: 11. Whole-study findings and limits: Across HLA loci, a later analysis found differing TCR association rates, with DRB1 most and HLA-C fewest.

The PCR contained 60 Vbeta and 13 Jbeta primers. This table comes from immunoSEQ multiplex PCR, and its TCRdb copy is limited to in-frame clones, with some not included. The table includes fewer than 150,000 clones, about four fifths detected once. Sequencing was done on a sample of PBMCs. This receptor was taken from a man in his thirties or forties in good health and CMV-seronegative. The rearrangement joins TRBV27 to TRBJ2-1; 13 bases fit TRBD2. The CDR3 DNA follows: TGTGCCAGCAGTGTACTCGGGACTAGCGGGGCGTGGAATGAGCAGTTCTTC. The encoded protein is CASSVLGTSGAWNEQFF.